What follows are 18 T cell receptor beta chains derived from one specimen sequenced in a study of blood T cell repertoires in COVID-19. Profiling relied on immunoSEQ multiplex PCR, and the TCRdb table lists in-frame clones only, not all of them. Found here are around 77,000 clones, around 85% of them singletons; the top ten hold roughly 4.6%. Sequenced sample: peripheral blood. Receptors were obtained from a man of 80 years or more with acute or convalescent COVID-19.

This clone was counted once. J is TRBJ2-7 and V is TRBV6-5, with 8 positions matching TRBD1. Per germline, CDR1 MNHEY and CDR2 SVGAGI. Trimming removed 6 bases from V and 3 bases from J; junction bases left unmatched: 7. The CDR3 length is 14 residues. The CDR3 nucleotides read TGTGCCAGCAGAAGGGACAGGCATAGCTACGAGCAGTACTTC. Its translation is CASRRDRHSYEQYF.

The chain recombines TRBV29-1 with TRBJ2-2; 13 bases are a match to TRBD2. CDR1 SQVTM and CDR2 ANQGSEA come from the germline V gene. The trim removed 7 bases at V and 6 bases at J, leaving 5 bases unmatched. This CDR3 spans 14 amino acids. This chain's CDR3 is CSGTSGRAPGELFF. The CDR3 bases are TGCAGCGGTACTAGCGGGAGGGCCCCCGGGGAGCTGTTTTTT.

This clone was found once. This chain joins TRBV7-2 and TRBJ2-7, with TRBD2 identical over 13 bases. Losses at the gene ends were 4 bases for V and 4 bases for J; bases not matched to a gene: 10. The CDR3 runs to 17 residues. In germline, CDR1 is SGHTA, CDR2 FQGNSA. In DNA, the CDR3 is TGTGCCAGCAGCTCCCAGGCGACTAGCGGGGGGTCTTACGAGCAGTACTTC. Its protein is CASSSQATSGGSYEQYF.

The chain links TRBV7-2 to TRBJ1-2, with D perhaps matching TRBD1 (5 bases). The V gene's germline CDR1 is SGHTA and CDR2 FQGNSA. The CDR3 has 17 residues. Trimming cost V 2 bases and J 8 bases, with 24 bases left between them. CDR3 in DNA: TGTGCCAGCAGCTTAACCCCCCCGGGACTGGGGAGTATGGGCTACACCTTC. It encodes CASSLTPPGLGSMGYTF.

The chain combines TRBV28 with TRBJ1-4; 10 positions agree with TRBD1. The CDR3 loop spans 14 amino acids. Germline values: CDR1 MDHEN, CDR2 SYDVKM. The J segment lost 10 bases and the V segment lost 4 bases, leaving 6 bases of the junction unmatched. CDR3 region: CASSSDRGGSKLFF. The CDR3 nucleotides are TGTGCCAGCAGTTCGGACAGGGGGGGGTCAAAACTGTTTTTT. Full variable domain (missing parts from reference TRBV28 and TRBJ1-4): DVKVTQSSRYLVKRTGEKVFLECVQDMDHENMFWYRQDPGLGLRLIYFSYDVKMKEKGDIPEGYSVSREKKERFSLILESASTNQTSMYLCASSSDRGGSKLFFGSGTQLSVL.

This sequence joins TRBV5-1 and TRBJ1-4, with 7 bases that match TRBD1. The germline CDR1 and CDR2 sequences are SGHRS and YFSETQ. J gave up 3 bases and V 3 bases, and 5 bases lay outside the gene matches. CDR3 length: 15 residues. CDR3 in amino acids: CASSYQGGPNEKLFF. In DNA, the CDR3 is TGCGCCAGCAGCTACCAAGGGGGCCCTAATGAAAAACTGTTTTTT.

The chain's CDR3 is CASSLLAGGYEQYF. DNA of the CDR3: TGTGCCAGCAGTTTGCTAGCGGGAGGCTACGAGCAGTACTTC. This chain joins TRBV27 and TRBJ2-7; 11 nucleotides agree with TRBD2. CDR3 length: 14 residues. V shed 3 bases and J 3 bases; nucleotides not matched to a gene: 1. Germline V CDR1 and CDR2: MNHEY, SMNVEV (reference sequence).

The rearrangement uses TRBV7-2 and TRBJ2-1, with 8 bases lining up with TRBD2. The ends lost 2 bases at V and 4 bases at J; junction bases unmatched: 4. Germline assignment: CDR1 SGHTA and CDR2 FQGNSA. CDR3 length: 15 residues. CDR3 in amino acids: CASSLTAGVYNEQFF. The CDR3 bases are TGTGCCAGCAGCTTAACAGCGGGAGTGTACAATGAGCAGTTCTTC.

This chain joins TRBV11-2 and TRBJ2-1; 7 bases are a match to TRBD1. The germline V gene encodes CDR1 SGHAT and CDR2 FQNNGV. V gave up 3 bases and J gave up 4 bases; unmatched junction bases: 9. The CDR3 consists of 16 residues. The CDR3, as DNA: TGTGCCAGCAGCTTCTTGGCGACAGGGCGGTACAATGAGCAGTTCTTC. Translation gives CASSFLATGRYNEQFF.

This clone occurred once. CDR3 bases: TGCGCCAGCAGCTTGGCACTAGCGGGGGGGTCCCAAGAGACCCAGTACTTC. Its protein is CASSLALAGGSQETQYF. The chain joins TRBV5-1 to TRBJ2-5, with TRBD2 identical over 13 bases. After removal of 0 bases from V and 1 base from J, the junction contained 3 bases not matched to a gene. CDR1 is SGHRS and CDR2 is YFSETQ in the germline V gene. This CDR3 has 17 residues. The full variable domain, in which reference TRBV5-1 and TRBJ2-5 provide the parts outside the CDR3, is KAGVTQTPRYLIKTRGQQVTLSCSPISGHRSVSWYQQTPGQGLQFLFEYFSETQRNKGNFPGRFSGRQFSNSRSEMNVSTLELGDSALYLCASSLALAGGSQETQYFGPGTRLLVL.

The V call is TRBV9, the J call TRBJ2-1, with 15 nucleotides matching TRBD2. The CDR3 has 19 amino acids. Per germline, CDR1 SGDLS and CDR2 YYNGEE. Trimming cost V 0 bases and J 7 bases; bases outside gene matches: 11. In nucleotides, the CDR3 is TGTGCCAGCAGCGTAGTAGGACTAGCGGGGGGGACTACAGGGAATGAGCAGTTCTTC. Translated: CASSVVGLAGGTTGNEQFF.

V is TRBV27 and J is TRBJ2-2, with 7 nucleotides matching TRBD2. The CDR3 is 16 residues long. The junction had 11 bases not matched to a gene; V was cut back by 8 bases and J by 2 bases. Germline values: CDR1 MNHEY, CDR2 SMNVEV (reference sequence). DNA for the CDR3: TGTGCCAGCGGGAGAGTGAGCGGGGTAAACACCGGGGAGCTGTTTTTT. Translation gives CASGRVSGVNTGELFF.

J is TRBJ2-3 and V is TRBV6-5; TRBD1 matches at 10 bases. Germline V gene data show CDR1 as MNHEY and CDR2 as SVGAGI. The CDR3 is 15 residues long. Trimming removed 5 bases from V and 3 bases from J; junction bases left unmatched: 5. The DNA of the CDR3 is TGTGCCAGCAGTCAATCGGGACAGGGGACAGATACGCAGTATTTT. This translates into CASSQSGQGTDTQYF.

The J gene is TRBJ2-3, the V gene TRBV5-1, with D hard to call. Germline V gives CDR1 SGHRS, CDR2 YFSETQ. The CDR3 is made up of 15 amino acids. Trimming left V 1 base short and J 1 base short, with 10 bases between. In DNA, the CDR3 is TGCGCCAGCAGCTTGTTGGCGAGCGGCACAGATACGCAGTATTTT. It codes for CASSLLASGTDTQYF. Full variable domain (missing parts from reference TRBV5-1 and TRBJ2-3): KAGVTQTPRYLIKTRGQQVTLSCSPISGHRSVSWYQQTPGQGLQFLFEYFSETQRNKGNFPGRFSGRQFSNSRSEMNVSTLELGDSALYLCASSLLASGTDTQYFGPGTRLTVL.

V is TRBV6-5 and J is TRBJ2-7, with 9 bases matching TRBD2. The ends lost 2 bases at V and 6 bases at J; junction bases unmatched: 5. The CDR3 runs 14 residues. Per germline, CDR1 MNHEY and CDR2 SVGAGI. The chain's CDR3 is CASSYRGGASEQYF. CDR3 sequence (DNA): TGTGCCAGCAGTTACCGCGGGGGGGCTAGCGAGCAGTACTTC.

The CDR3 bases are TGTGCCAGCAGACCTAGGGACAGGGGCCCCTACGAGCAGTACTTC. It is translated as CASRPRDRGPYEQYF. The chain employs TRBV28 and TRBJ2-7; the match to TRBD1 covers 10 bases. Germline trimming cut 6 bases from V and 2 bases from J; bases unmatched to any gene: 7. The germline CDR1 and CDR2 sequences are MDHEN and SYDVKM. This CDR3 region has 15 residues.

The chain uses TRBV7-2 and TRBJ2-5; 10 nucleotides agree with TRBD2. The CDR3 runs 15 residues. Germline CDR1 and CDR2: SGHTA and FQGNSA. The V segment lost 3 bases and the J segment 4 bases; nucleotides outside the gene matches: 5. The CDR3 bases are TGTGCCAGCAGCTTTCTAGCGGGAGAGGGAGAGACCCAGTACTTC. This gives the protein CASSFLAGEGETQYF.

The count of this clone is one. The V call is TRBV18, the J call TRBJ2-5; perhaps TRBD2 as D (5 bases). The CDR3 spans 15 residues. The germline V and J ends were trimmed by 0 bases and 5 bases, with 13 bases remaining between them. Germline V gene data show CDR1 as KGHSH and CDR2 as LQKENI. CDR3 sequence reads: CASSPPSSLGETQYF. DNA for the CDR3: TGTGCCAGCTCACCACCGTCTAGCCTCGGGGAGACCCAGTACTTC.